A single sample is the source of the 17 T cell receptor beta chains below, sequenced in a study of regulatory T cells in long-lasting Graves disease. Construction of TCR beta libraries relied on iRepertoire HTBI primers and on Arm-PCR targeting CDR3 regions. TCRdb passed the multiplex PCR reads through MiXCR, listing each CDR3 protein once. This table holds about 420,000 distinct CDR3 sequences, roughly 15% found once. Time point indicated: newly diagnosed GD, antithyroid drugs for less than 3 months. Extracted RNA from PBMCs served as the source of the TCR library. These data also formed part of another study, on T cells in Graves' hyperthyroidism and ophthalmopathy.

Sequences were derived from peripheral blood mononuclear cells (PBMCs), sampled at new diagnosis, from a patient treated with antithyroid drugs. Receptor source: a woman aged 18-29 years with Graves disease.

The chain is built from TRBV7-9 and TRBJ2-7, with D uncertain. The V end was cut by 4 bases, the J end by 12 bases, with 16 bases between. The CDR3 runs 12 residues. Germline V lookup: CDR1 SEHNR, CDR2 FQNEAQ (reference sequence). CDR3 region: CASSSNLPGLYF. Written as DNA, the CDR3 is TGTGCCAGCAGCTCAAATTTACCCGGATTGTACTTC.

The CDR3 DNA reads as TGCGCCAGCAGCTTGTTGTATCGGGAAAGTTCGGGCTACGAGCAGTACTTC. Translation gives CASSLLYRESSGYEQYF. V usage is TRBV5-1 and J usage is TRBJ2-7; D might be TRBD2 (5 bases). Germline V CDR1 and CDR2: SGHRS, YFSETQ. V was pared by 1 base and J by 3 bases, with 20 bases between. The CDR3 covers 17 residues.

This clonotype was observed a handful of times. The rearrangement joins TRBV12-3 or TRBV12-4 to TRBJ1-6; D gene ambiguous. This CDR3 has 15 residues. Trimming stripped 5 bases from V and 7 bases from J, with 15 bases between. CDR3: CASSPFLLPNSPLHF. CDR3 sequence (DNA): TGTGCCAGCAGTCCTTTCTTGCTGCCGAATTCACCCCTCCACTTT.

This clonotype was counted many times. This rearrangement joins TRBV18 to TRBJ1-5; D gene unclear. This CDR3 region has 15 residues. V gave up 1 base and J gave up 5 bases, with 12 bases separating them. Germline CDR1 and CDR2: KGHSH and LQKENI. The CDR3 DNA is TGTGCCAGCTCACCACTATACAGAGCTGATCAGCCCCAGCATTTT. Amino acids: CASSPLYRADQPQHF.

This clonotype has a handful of counts. The chain employs TRBV7-3 and TRBJ2-7, with a possible D match to TRBD1 (6 bases). The V end was cut by 0 bases, the J end by 3 bases, with 12 bases between. The CDR3 extends over 15 amino acids. Germline values: CDR1 SGHTA, CDR2 FQGTGA. CDR3 coding DNA: TGTGCCAGCAGCTTAACTGGGGGACACTACTACGAGCAGTACTTC. Translation gives CASSLTGGHYYEQYF. Drawing the rest from reference TRBV7-3 and TRBJ2-7, the complete variable domain is GAGVSQTPSNKVTEKGKYVELRCDPISGHTALYWYRQSLGQGPEFLIYFQGTGAADDSGLPNDRFFAVRPEGSVSTLKIQRTERGDSAVYLCASSLTGGHYYEQYFGPGTRLTVT.

The chain carries TRBV18 and TRBJ1-5, with D tentatively TRBD1 (5 bases). With 6 bases removed from V and 5 bases from J, the gap between germline ends came to 11 bases. This CDR3 spans 13 amino acids. Germline V gene sequence: CDR1 KGHSH, CDR2 LQKENI. The CDR3 nucleotides read TGTGCCAGCTCGCCGGACACCGATCAGCCCCAGCATTTT. It encodes CASSPDTDQPQHF.

The table lists this clonotype with many counts. The CDR3 spells CASSVGSGELFF. The CDR3 coding sequence is TGTGCCAGCAGCGTTGGTTCCGGGGAGCTGTTTTTT. This chain connects TRBV3-1 to TRBJ2-2, with no clear D. This CDR3 spans 12 amino acids. CDR1 LGHDT and CDR2 YNNKEL come from the germline V gene (reference sequence). V shed 5 bases and J shed 6 bases, with 7 bases lying between them.

This chain uses TRBV9 with TRBJ2-3; D perhaps matches TRBD2 (6 bases). The V gene lost 0 bases and the J gene lost 1 base, with 12 bases spanning the gap. This CDR3 has 16 residues. In germline, CDR1 is SGDLS, CDR2 YYNGEE. This CDR3 is CASSVGGIHGTDTQYF. CDR3 DNA sequence: TGTGCCAGCAGCGTAGGCGGGATCCATGGCACAGATACGCAGTATTTT. Using reference TRBV9 and TRBJ2-3 for the parts outside the CDR3, the full variable domain is DSGVTQTPKHLITATGQRVTLRCSPRSGDLSVYWYQQSLDQGLQFLIQYYNGEERAKGNILERFSAQQFPDLHSELNLSSLELGDSALYFCASSVGGIHGTDTQYFGPGTRLTVL.

In this sample, this clonotype turned up a few times. This chain uses TRBV5-1 with TRBJ1-2, with D unresolved. Germline-derived CDR1 and CDR2 are SGHRS and YFSETQ. Trimming took 4 bases from V and 4 from J, leaving 8 bases between them. The CDR3 is 12 residues long. The CDR3 nucleotides are TGCGCCAGCAGCCCGGCGAGCTATGGCTACACCTTC. It translates to CASSPASYGYTF.

The gene calls are TRBV28 and TRBJ2-3; 9 nucleotides match TRBD2. The CDR3 is made up of 15 amino acids. Germline values: CDR1 MDHEN, CDR2 SYDVKM. Unmatched junction bases numbered 10, after V lost 8 bases and J lost 4 bases. The CDR3 DNA is TGTGCCAGCGGCGACAGACTAGCGGCCCCAGATACGCAGTATTTT. Translating it yields CASGDRLAAPDTQYF.

This clonotype has at least ten counts. V is TRBV6-5 and J is TRBJ1-4, with a weak D call TRBD1 (5 bases). The V gene lost 2 bases and the J gene lost 8 bases, with 12 bases spanning the gap. Germline CDR1 reads MNHEY; CDR2 reads SVGAGI. There are 14 residues in the CDR3. CDR3 in amino acids: CASSYEQAGEKLFF. The CDR3 DNA follows: TGTGCCAGCAGTTACGAACAGGCGGGCGAAAAACTGTTTTTT.

V is TRBV7-9 and J is TRBJ2-7; D unclear. The germline V gene encodes CDR1 SEHNR and CDR2 FQNEAQ (reference sequence). The CDR3 is 12 residues long. Trimming removed 4 bases from V and 6 bases from J, with 10 bases in between. CDR3 protein: CASSYFEFEQYF. The CDR3 nucleotides are TGTGCCAGCAGCTATTTTGAGTTCGAGCAGTACTTC.

This clonotype came up a few times. This chain connects TRBV28 to TRBJ1-6; D may be TRBD1 (5 bases). Between the trimmed V and J ends, which lost 8 bases and 13 bases, there was a span of 12 bases. The germline CDR1 and CDR2 sequences are MDHEN and SYDVKM. This CDR3 comprises 11 residues. DNA of the CDR3: TGTGCCAGCCGCGGGGACGGTCCCCTCCACTTT. This encodes CASRGDGPLHF.

This clonotype was seen more than once but under ten times. The V gene is TRBV3-1, the J gene TRBJ1-1, with 7 bases fitting TRBD1. CDR1 and CDR2 (germline): LGHDT, YNNKEL (reference sequence). This CDR3 contains 15 residues. V trimming: 6 bases; J trimming: 5 bases; junction bases outside the gene matches: 12. This CDR3 reads CASRPGGAFGTEAFF. CDR3 DNA: TGTGCCAGCAGGCCAGGGGGGGCGTTTGGGACTGAAGCTTTCTTT.

V usage is TRBV11-2 and J usage is TRBJ2-1, with D perhaps matching TRBD1 or TRBD2 (5 bases each). Trimming stripped 6 bases from V and 5 bases from J, with 26 bases between. Germline V lookup: CDR1 SGHAT, CDR2 FQNNGV. CDR3 length: 18 residues. The DNA for the CDR3 is TGTGCCAGCAGGAAAAGGGGAGATAGTGGCCCTGGCGACAATGAGCAGTTCTTC. It encodes CASRKRGDSGPGDNEQFF.

The CDR3 bases are TGTGCCACCAGTGATTCATCTGGGGCCAACGTCCTGACTTTC. Its protein product is CATSDSSGANVLTF. The genes are TRBV24-1 and TRBJ2-6, with unresolved D. V dropped 2 bases and J dropped 1 base, with 2 bases sitting between them. This CDR3 contains 14 residues. Germline V gene data show CDR1 as KGHDR and CDR2 as SFDVKD.

The rearrangement links TRBV6-1 to TRBJ2-1; D is possibly TRBD1 or TRBD2 (5 bases each). The germline CDR1 and CDR2 sequences are MNHNS and SASEGT. V lost 6 bases and J 6 bases, leaving 15 bases between the germline ends. The CDR3 runs to 14 residues. The CDR3 DNA sequence: TGTGCCAGCAGCGGTTCCGGGGCCACCAATGAGCAGTTCTTC. The encoded protein is CASSGSGATNEQFF.